Following are 5 T cell receptor beta chains from one sample sequenced in a study of T cells in localized non-small cell lung cancer. Method: immunoSEQ multiplex PCR; TCRdb's copy keeps in-frame clones and lacks some. Counted here are 45,000 to 60,000 clones, roughly 85% occurring once; the ten biggest clones make up about 5%. Sample: peripheral blood, taken before any cancer treatment. Receptors originate from a woman aged 35 to 75 with stage I lung adenocarcinoma.

This chain links TRBV7-2 with TRBJ1-1; 9 nucleotides line up with TRBD1. With V trimmed by 5 bases and J by 0 bases, 7 bases remained unmatched. Per germline, CDR1 SGHTA and CDR2 FQGNSA. The CDR3 is made up of 16 amino acids. The CDR3 loop is CASSRGQGPMNTEAFF. The CDR3 nucleotides read TGTGCCAGCAGCAGAGGACAGGGGCCTATGAACACTGAAGCTTTCTTT.

The chain combines TRBV2 with TRBJ1-2; D possibly corresponds to TRBD1 (6 bases). CDR3 length: 13 amino acids. Germline V gene sequence: CDR1 SNHLY, CDR2 FYNNEI. Trimming cost V 4 bases and J 8 bases, with 14 bases left between them. This CDR3 reads CASSVEGGAGYTF. The CDR3, as DNA: TGTGCCAGCAGTGTAGAGGGGGGAGCCGGCTACACCTTC.

This rearrangement joins TRBV7-2 to TRBJ2-7; the match to TRBD2 covers 14 bases. The germline V gene encodes CDR1 SGHTA and CDR2 FQGNSA. The CDR3 runs 16 residues. V lost 5 bases to trimming and J lost 0 bases; unmatched junction nucleotides: 3. The CDR3 nucleotides read TGTGCCAGCAGCCTTGGACTAGCGGGGGGCTCCTACGAGCAGTACTTC. Its protein is CASSLGLAGGSYEQYF.

The DNA of the CDR3 is TGTGCCAGCAGCCCGGCGAGTGCTAACTATGGCTACACCTTC. Translated: CASSPASANYGYTF. The chain is built from TRBV9 and TRBJ1-2; no definite D call. The CDR3 is 14 amino acids. Trimming stripped 4 bases from V and 0 bases from J, with 10 bases between. CDR1 and CDR2 (germline): SGDLS, YYNGEE.

In nucleotides, the CDR3 is TGTGCCAGTAGTCCGACAGTAATGAACACTGAAGCTTTCTTT. Translation gives CASSPTVMNTEAFF. The genes are TRBV19 and TRBJ1-1, with D possibly being TRBD1 (5 bases). Looked up from germline, CDR1 is LNHDA and CDR2 is SQIVND (reference sequence). V was shortened by 5 bases and J by 0 bases, with 10 bases between the two germline ends. There are 14 residues in the CDR3.